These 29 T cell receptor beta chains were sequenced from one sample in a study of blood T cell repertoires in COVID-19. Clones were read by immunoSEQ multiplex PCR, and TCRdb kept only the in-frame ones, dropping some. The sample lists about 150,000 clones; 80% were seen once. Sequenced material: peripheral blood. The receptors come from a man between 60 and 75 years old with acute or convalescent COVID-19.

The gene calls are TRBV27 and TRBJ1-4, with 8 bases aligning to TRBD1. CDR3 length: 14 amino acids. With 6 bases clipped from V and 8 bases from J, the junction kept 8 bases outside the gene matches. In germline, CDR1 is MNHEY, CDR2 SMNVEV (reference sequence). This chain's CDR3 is CASSPGGAAEKLFF. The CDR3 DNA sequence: TGTGCCAGCAGCCCAGGGGGCGCCGCCGAAAAACTGTTTTTT.

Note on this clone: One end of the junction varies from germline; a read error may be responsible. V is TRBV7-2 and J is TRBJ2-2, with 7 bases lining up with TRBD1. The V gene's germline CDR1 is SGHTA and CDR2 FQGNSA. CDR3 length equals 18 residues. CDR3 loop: CASSLVILATGNSGELFF. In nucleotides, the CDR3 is TGTGCCAGCAGCTTAGTCATTTTGGCGACAGGGAACTCCGGGGAGCTGTTTTTT.

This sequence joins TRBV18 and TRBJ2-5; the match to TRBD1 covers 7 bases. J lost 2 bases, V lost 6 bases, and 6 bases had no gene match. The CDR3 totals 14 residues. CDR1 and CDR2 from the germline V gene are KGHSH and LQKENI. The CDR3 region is CASSTRQGQETQYF. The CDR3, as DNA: TGTGCCAGCTCTACACGACAGGGACAAGAGACCCAGTACTTC.

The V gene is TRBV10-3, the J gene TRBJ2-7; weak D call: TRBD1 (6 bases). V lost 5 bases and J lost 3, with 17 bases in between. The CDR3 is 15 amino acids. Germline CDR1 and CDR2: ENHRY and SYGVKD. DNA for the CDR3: TGTGCCATCAGTCCTAGGGACAAGGACTTCTACGAGCAGTACTTC. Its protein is CAISPRDKDFYEQYF.

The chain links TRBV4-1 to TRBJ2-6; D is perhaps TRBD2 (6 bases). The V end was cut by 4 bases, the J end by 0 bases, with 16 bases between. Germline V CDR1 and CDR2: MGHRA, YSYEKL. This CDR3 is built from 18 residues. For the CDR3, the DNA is TGCGCCAGCAGCCGTATAGCGGTAATGGGCTCTGGGGCCAACGTCCTGACTTTC. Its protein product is CASSRIAVMGSGANVLTF.

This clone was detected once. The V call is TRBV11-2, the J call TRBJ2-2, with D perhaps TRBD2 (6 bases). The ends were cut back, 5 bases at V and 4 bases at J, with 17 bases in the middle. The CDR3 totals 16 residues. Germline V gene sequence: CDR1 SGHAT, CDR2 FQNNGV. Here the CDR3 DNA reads TGTGCCAGCAGCCCTAGCGACGGGAGTATCACCGGGGAGCTGTTTTTT. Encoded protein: CASSPSDGSITGELFF. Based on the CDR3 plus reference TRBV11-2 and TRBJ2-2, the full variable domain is EAGVAQSPRYKIIEKRQSVAFWCNPISGHATLYWYQQILGQGPKLLIQFQNNGVVDDSQLPKDRFSAERLKGVDSTLKIQPAKLEDSAVYLCASSPSDGSITGELFFGEGSRLTVL.

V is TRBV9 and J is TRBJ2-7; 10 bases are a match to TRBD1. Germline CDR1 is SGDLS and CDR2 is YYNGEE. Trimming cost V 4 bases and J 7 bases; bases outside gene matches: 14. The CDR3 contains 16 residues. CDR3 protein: CASSPNDRGRNSEQYF. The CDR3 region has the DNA TGTGCCAGCAGCCCAAACGACAGGGGGCGCAACTCGGAGCAGTACTTC. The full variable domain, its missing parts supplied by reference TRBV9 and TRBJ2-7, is DSGVTQTPKHLITATGQRVTLRCSPRSGDLSVYWYQQSLDQGLQFLIQYYNGEERAKGNILERFSAQQFPDLHSELNLSSLELGDSALYFCASSPNDRGRNSEQYFGPGTRLTVT.

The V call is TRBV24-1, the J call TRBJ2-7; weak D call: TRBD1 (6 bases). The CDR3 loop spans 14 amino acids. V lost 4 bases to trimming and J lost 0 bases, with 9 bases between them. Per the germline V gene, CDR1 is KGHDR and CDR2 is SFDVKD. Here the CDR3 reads CATSDSGDSYEQYF. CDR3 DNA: TGTGCCACCAGTGACTCAGGGGACTCCTACGAGCAGTACTTC.

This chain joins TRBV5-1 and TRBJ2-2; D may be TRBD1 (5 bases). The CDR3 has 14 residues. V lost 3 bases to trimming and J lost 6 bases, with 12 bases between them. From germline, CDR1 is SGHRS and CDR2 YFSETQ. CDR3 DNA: TGCGCCAGCAGCTCCTCGACAGTCTCCGGGGAGCTGTTTTTT. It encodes CASSSSTVSGELFF.

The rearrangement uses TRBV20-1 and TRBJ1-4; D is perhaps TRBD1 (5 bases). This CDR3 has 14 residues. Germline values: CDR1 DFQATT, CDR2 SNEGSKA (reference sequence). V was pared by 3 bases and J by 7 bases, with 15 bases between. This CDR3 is CSASLRQGREKLFF. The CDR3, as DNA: TGCAGTGCTAGTCTAAGGCAGGGTCGTGAAAAACTGTTTTTT.

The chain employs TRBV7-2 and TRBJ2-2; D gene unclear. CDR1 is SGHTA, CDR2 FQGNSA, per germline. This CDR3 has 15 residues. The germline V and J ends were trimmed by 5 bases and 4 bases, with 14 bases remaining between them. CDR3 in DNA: TGTGCCAGCAGCACGTCTCTAAGCCCCACCGGGGAGCTGTTTTTT. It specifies CASSTSLSPTGELFF.

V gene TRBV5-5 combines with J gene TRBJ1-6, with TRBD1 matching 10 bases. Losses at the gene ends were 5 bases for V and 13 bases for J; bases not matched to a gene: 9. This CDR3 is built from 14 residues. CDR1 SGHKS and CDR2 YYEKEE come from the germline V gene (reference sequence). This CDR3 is CASRPGQGLYPLHF. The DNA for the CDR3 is TGTGCCAGCAGACCGGGACAGGGGCTTTATCCCCTCCACTTT.

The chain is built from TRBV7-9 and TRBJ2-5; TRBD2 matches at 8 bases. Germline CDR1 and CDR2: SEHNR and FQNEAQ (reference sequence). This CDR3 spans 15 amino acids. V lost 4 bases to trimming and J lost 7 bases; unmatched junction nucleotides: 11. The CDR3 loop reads CASSYFPQLAGTQYF. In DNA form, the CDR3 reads TGTGCCAGCAGCTACTTCCCGCAGCTAGCGGGGACCCAGTACTTC.

The DNA for the CDR3 is TGTGCCAGCAGCTTAGCGGAGAGCTACATTCAGTACTTC. It encodes CASSLAESYIQYF. This chain joins TRBV7-2 and TRBJ2-4; D is unclear. Germline-derived CDR1 and CDR2 are SGHTA and FQGNSA. The CDR3 has 13 amino acids. V lost 0 bases and J 8 bases, leaving 8 bases between the germline ends.

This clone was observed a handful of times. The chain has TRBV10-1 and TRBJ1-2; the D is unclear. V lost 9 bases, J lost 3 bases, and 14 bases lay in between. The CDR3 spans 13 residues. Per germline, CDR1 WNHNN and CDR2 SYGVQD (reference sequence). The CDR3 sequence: CASWRMRDYGYTF. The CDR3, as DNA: TGCGCCAGTTGGAGAATGAGGGACTATGGCTACACCTTC.

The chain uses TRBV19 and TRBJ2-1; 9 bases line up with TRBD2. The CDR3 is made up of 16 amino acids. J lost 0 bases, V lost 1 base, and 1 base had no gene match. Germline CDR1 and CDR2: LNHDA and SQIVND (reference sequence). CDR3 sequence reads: CASSIVSGSSYNEQFF. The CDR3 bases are TGTGCCAGTAGTATAGTTAGCGGGAGCTCCTACAATGAGCAGTTCTTC.

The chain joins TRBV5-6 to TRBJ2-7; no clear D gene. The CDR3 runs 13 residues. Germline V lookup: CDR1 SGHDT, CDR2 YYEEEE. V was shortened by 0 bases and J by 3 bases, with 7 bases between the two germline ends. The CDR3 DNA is TGTGCCAGCAGCTTGGTGACGGGCTACGAGCAGTACTTC. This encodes CASSLVTGYEQYF.

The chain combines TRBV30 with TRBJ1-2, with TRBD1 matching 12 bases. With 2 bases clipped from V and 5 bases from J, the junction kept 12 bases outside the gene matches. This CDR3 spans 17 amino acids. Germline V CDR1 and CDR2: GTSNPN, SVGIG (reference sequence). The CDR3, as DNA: TGTGCCTGGAGTACTAAGCAAACGGGACAGGGGGCTTATGGCTACACCTTC. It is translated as CAWSTKQTGQGAYGYTF.

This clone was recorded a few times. CDR3 coding DNA: TGTGCCAGCAGTTTATCGGGACAGGGGGCCTATGGCTACACCTTC. Translated, it gives CASSLSGQGAYGYTF. This chain uses TRBV6-5 with TRBJ1-2, with 12 bases matching TRBD1. Losses at the gene ends were 4 bases for V and 4 bases for J; bases not matched to a gene: 4. The CDR3 consists of 15 residues. The germline V gene has CDR1 MNHEY and CDR2 SVGAGI.

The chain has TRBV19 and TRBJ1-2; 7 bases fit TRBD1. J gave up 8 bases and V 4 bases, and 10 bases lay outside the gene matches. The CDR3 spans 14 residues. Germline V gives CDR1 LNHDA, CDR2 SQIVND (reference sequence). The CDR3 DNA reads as TGTGCCAGTAGTAGCGGACAGGCCCCACTGGGCTACACCTTC. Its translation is CASSSGQAPLGYTF.

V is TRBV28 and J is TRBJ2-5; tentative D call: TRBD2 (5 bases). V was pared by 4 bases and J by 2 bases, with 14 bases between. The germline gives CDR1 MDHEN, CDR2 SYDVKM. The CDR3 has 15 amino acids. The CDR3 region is CASSSGLGRQETQYF. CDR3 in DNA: TGTGCCAGCAGTTCTGGACTGGGCCGGCAAGAGACCCAGTACTTC.

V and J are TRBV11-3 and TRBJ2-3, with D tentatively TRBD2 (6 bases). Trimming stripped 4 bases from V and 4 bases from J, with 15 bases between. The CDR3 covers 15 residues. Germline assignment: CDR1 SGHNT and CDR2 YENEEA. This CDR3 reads CASSSGRGSADTQYF. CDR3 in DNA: TGTGCCAGCAGCTCAGGGCGGGGTTCCGCAGATACGCAGTATTTT.

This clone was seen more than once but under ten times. The chain's CDR3 is CASSIGSRTGTGYTF. The CDR3 DNA reads as TGTGCCAGTAGTATAGGGAGTCGGACAGGGACTGGCTACACCTTC. This chain links TRBV19 with TRBJ1-2; the match to TRBD1 covers 8 bases. V shed 1 base, J shed 7 bases, and the junction held 8 bases outside the gene matches. The CDR3 is 15 residues long. Germline loops: CDR1 LNHDA, CDR2 SQIVND (reference sequence).

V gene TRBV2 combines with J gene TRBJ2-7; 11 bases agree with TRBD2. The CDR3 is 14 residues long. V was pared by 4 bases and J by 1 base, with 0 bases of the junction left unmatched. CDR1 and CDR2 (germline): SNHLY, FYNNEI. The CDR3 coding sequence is TGTGCCAGCAGTGGGACTAGCGGGTCCTACGAGCAGTACTTC. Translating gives CASSGTSGSYEQYF.

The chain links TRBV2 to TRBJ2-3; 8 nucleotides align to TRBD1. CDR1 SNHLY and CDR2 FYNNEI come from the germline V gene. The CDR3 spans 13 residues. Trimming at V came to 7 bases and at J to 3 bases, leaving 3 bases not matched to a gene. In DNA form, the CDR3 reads TGTGCCAGCAATCAGGGGGCGACAGATACGCAGTATTTT. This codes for CASNQGATDTQYF. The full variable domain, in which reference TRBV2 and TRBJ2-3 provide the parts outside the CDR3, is EPEVTQTPSHQVTQMGQEVILRCVPISNHLYFYWYRQILGQKVEFLVSFYNNEISEKSEIFDDQFSVERPDGSNFTLKIRSTKLEDSAMYFCASNQGATDTQYFGPGTRLTVL.

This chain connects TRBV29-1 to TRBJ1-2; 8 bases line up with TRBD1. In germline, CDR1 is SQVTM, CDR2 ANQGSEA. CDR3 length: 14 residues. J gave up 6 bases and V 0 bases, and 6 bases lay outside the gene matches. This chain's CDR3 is CSVEEGRGPHGYTF. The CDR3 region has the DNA TGCAGCGTTGAAGAAGGCAGGGGGCCCCATGGCTACACCTTC.

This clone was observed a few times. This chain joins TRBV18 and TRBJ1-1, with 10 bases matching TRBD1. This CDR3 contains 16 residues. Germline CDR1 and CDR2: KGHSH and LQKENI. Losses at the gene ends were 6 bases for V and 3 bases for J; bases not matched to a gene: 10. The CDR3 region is CASSGGTGTGDTEAFF. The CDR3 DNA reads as TGTGCCAGCTCGGGGGGTACCGGGACAGGGGACACTGAAGCTTTCTTT.

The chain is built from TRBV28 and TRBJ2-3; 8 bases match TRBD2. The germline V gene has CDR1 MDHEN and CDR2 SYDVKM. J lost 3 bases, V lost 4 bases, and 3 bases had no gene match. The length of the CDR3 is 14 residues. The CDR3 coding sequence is TGTGCCAGCAGTTCTCCTAGCGGGACAGATACGCAGTATTTT. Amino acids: CASSSPSGTDTQYF. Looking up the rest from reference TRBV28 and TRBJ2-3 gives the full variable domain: DVKVTQSSRYLVKRTGEKVFLECVQDMDHENMFWYRQDPGLGLRLIYFSYDVKMKEKGDIPEGYSVSREKKERFSLILESASTNQTSMYLCASSSPSGTDTQYFGPGTRLTVL.

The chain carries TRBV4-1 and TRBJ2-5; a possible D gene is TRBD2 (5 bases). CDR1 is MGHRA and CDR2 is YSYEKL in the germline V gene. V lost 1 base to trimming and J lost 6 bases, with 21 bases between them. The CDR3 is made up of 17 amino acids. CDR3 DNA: TGCGCCAGCAGCCAAGTCGGGCTAGCCGTGACGAATAAGACCCAGTACTTC. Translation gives CASSQVGLAVTNKTQYF.